These 16 T cell receptor beta chains originate from one sample sequenced in a study of T cells in localized non-small cell lung cancer. Here immunoSEQ multiplex PCR was the method, and the copy in TCRdb shows in-frame clones only, minus some. The sample carries roughly 11,000 clones, less than 35% recorded once. Here the sequenced sample was lung tumor tissue, taken before any cancer treatment. The receptors stem from a man aged 35-69 years with stage I lung adenocarcinoma.

V is TRBV11-3 and J is TRBJ2-7; D call uncertain. There are 16 residues in the CDR3. Deletions cut 7 bases from V and 5 bases from J, with 24 bases between. Germline V gene lookup returns CDR1 SGHNT and CDR2 YENEEA. The CDR3 protein is CASNFGTRTDLDEQYF. CDR3 nucleotides: TGTGCCAGCAATTTTGGTACGCGTACAGACCTAGACGAGCAGTACTTC.

For the CDR3, the DNA is TGTGCCAGCTCACCACAGGGGTCCATGAACACTGAAGCTTTCTTT. It codes for CASSPQGSMNTEAFF. V and J are TRBV18 and TRBJ1-1, with a possible D match to TRBD1 (5 bases). CDR1 KGHSH and CDR2 LQKENI come from the germline V gene. V gave up 1 base and J gave up 0 bases, with 9 bases separating them. The CDR3 length is 15 residues. Using reference TRBV18 and TRBJ1-1 for the parts outside the CDR3, the full variable domain is NAGVMQNPRHLVRRRGQEARLRCSPMKGHSHVYWYRQLPEEGLKFMVYLQKENIIDESGMPKERFSAEFPKEGPSILRIQQVVRGDSAAYFCASSPQGSMNTEAFFGQGTRLTVV.

This clone showed up just a few times. This chain connects TRBV9 to TRBJ1-5; D is ambiguous. Germline CDR1 SGDLS, CDR2 YYNGEE. The V and J ends lost 0 bases and 7 bases respectively, with 11 bases between them. This CDR3 is 14 amino acids long. CDR3 residues: CASSVDSIGQPQHF. In DNA form, the CDR3 reads TGTGCCAGCAGCGTAGACTCAATAGGGCAGCCCCAGCATTTT.

J is TRBJ2-2 and V is TRBV5-1, with 8 bases lining up with TRBD1. V shed 3 bases, J shed 8 bases, and the junction held 6 bases outside the gene matches. The CDR3 spans 14 residues. Germline-derived CDR1 and CDR2 are SGHRS and YFSETQ. CDR3 region: CASSSQGAGGELFF. Written as DNA, the CDR3 is TGCGCCAGCAGCTCTCAGGGGGCCGGGGGGGAGCTGTTTTTT.

This clone was detected only a few times. The CDR3 reads CASSAQDRGTGNTIYF. CDR3 DNA sequence: TGCGCCAGCAGCGCACAAGACAGGGGCACTGGAAACACCATATATTTT. The rearrangement uses TRBV5-1 and TRBJ1-3; TRBD1 aligns across 8 bases. The V and J ends lost 4 bases and 2 bases, in that order; junction bases with no gene match: 8. The germline V gene has CDR1 SGHRS and CDR2 YFSETQ. The CDR3 runs to 16 residues.

The chain recombines TRBV19 with TRBJ2-2; a weak D match, TRBD1 (5 bases). This CDR3 is built from 14 residues. V lost 3 bases to trimming and J lost 3 bases, with 8 bases between them. Germline V lookup: CDR1 LNHDA, CDR2 SQIVND (reference sequence). The CDR3 region has the DNA TGTGCCAGTAGTATTATGACAGACACCGGGGAGCTGTTTTTT. Amino acids: CASSIMTDTGELFF.

In its sample, this clone is medium-sized (0.01 to 0.1%). The chain links TRBV11-3 to TRBJ1-4; no definite D call. V lost 7 bases, J lost 7 bases, and 16 bases lay in between. The germline V gene encodes CDR1 SGHNT and CDR2 YENEEA. CDR3 length: 14 amino acids. This CDR3 is CASTTDLEGEKLFF. The CDR3 DNA sequence: TGTGCCAGCACTACCGACCTCGAGGGTGAAAAACTGTTTTTT.

By frequency in the sample, this clone is medium-sized (0.01 to 0.1%). The V and J genes are TRBV11-3 and TRBJ1-1; possible D gene TRBD1, 5 bases. V lost 2 bases and J 7 bases, leaving 14 bases between the germline ends. This CDR3 is 14 amino acids long. Germline values: CDR1 SGHNT, CDR2 YENEEA. Here the CDR3 reads CASSLRGGGLEAFF. CDR3 nucleotides: TGTGCCAGCAGCTTACGCGGGGGAGGGCTTGAAGCTTTCTTT.

This clone was recorded a few times. The gene calls are TRBV6-8 and TRBJ1-1; 7 nucleotides match TRBD1. Germline-derived CDR1 and CDR2 are MNHGY and SAAAGT. CDR3 length: 14 amino acids. With V trimmed by 6 bases and J by 5 bases, 9 bases remained unmatched. The CDR3 loop reads CASSTTGRGTEAFF. The CDR3, as DNA: TGTGCCAGCAGCACGACAGGGAGGGGGACTGAAGCTTTCTTT.

The rearrangement uses TRBV5-1 and TRBJ2-3, with D perhaps TRBD2 (5 bases). Germline V gives CDR1 SGHRS, CDR2 YFSETQ. The CDR3 covers 14 residues. V dropped 6 bases and J dropped 2 bases, with 13 bases sitting between them. The CDR3 region is CASTKTTFTDTQYF. In DNA form, the CDR3 reads TGCGCCAGCACCAAGACTACCTTCACAGATACGCAGTATTTT.

The chain is built from TRBV5-1 and TRBJ2-7; TRBD1 matches at 8 bases. V lost 4 bases and J lost 5; bases outside the gene matches: 14. CDR3 size: 16 residues. The germline V gene encodes CDR1 SGHRS and CDR2 YFSETQ. The CDR3 loop is CASSLRGQGLGDEQYF. The CDR3 bases are TGCGCCAGCAGCCTAAGAGGACAGGGTTTGGGGGACGAGCAGTACTTC. The whole variable domain, filled in from reference TRBV5-1 and TRBJ2-7, reads KAGVTQTPRYLIKTRGQQVTLSCSPISGHRSVSWYQQTPGQGLQFLFEYFSETQRNKGNFPGRFSGRQFSNSRSEMNVSTLELGDSALYLCASSLRGQGLGDEQYFGPGTRLTVT.

The J gene is TRBJ2-2, the V gene TRBV9; unclear D gene. The V and J ends lost 3 bases and 8 bases respectively, with 8 bases between them. Germline loops: CDR1 SGDLS, CDR2 YYNGEE. This CDR3 has 12 residues. The chain's CDR3 is CASSDSSGELFF. As DNA, the CDR3 is TGTGCCAGCAGCGACTCGTCTGGGGAGCTGTTTTTT. Drawing the rest from reference TRBV9 and TRBJ2-2, the complete variable domain is DSGVTQTPKHLITATGQRVTLRCSPRSGDLSVYWYQQSLDQGLQFLIQYYNGEERAKGNILERFSAQQFPDLHSELNLSSLELGDSALYFCASSDSSGELFFGEGSRLTVL.

This clone is a singleton in its sample. The CDR3 sequence is CASALQGNNQPQHF. CDR3 coding DNA: TGTGCTAGTGCCCTTCAGGGAAATAATCAGCCCCAGCATTTT. V usage is TRBV12-5 and J usage is TRBJ1-5, with D perhaps matching TRBD1 (5 bases). CDR3 length equals 14 residues. V shed 7 bases and J shed 4 bases, with 14 bases lying between them. CDR1 and CDR2 from the germline V gene are LGHNT and FRNRAP.

In its sample, this clone was seen a few times. The rearrangement links TRBV9 to TRBJ1-1, with 7 bases aligning to TRBD1. CDR1 and CDR2 from the germline V gene are SGDLS and YYNGEE. V gave up 5 bases and J gave up 5 bases; unmatched junction bases: 21. The length of the CDR3 is 18 residues. The CDR3 loop is CASSEGARGRRIDTEAFF. CDR3 nucleotides: TGTGCCAGCAGTGAGGGGGCGAGAGGGCGGAGAATTGATACTGAAGCTTTCTTT.

V gene TRBV29-1 combines with J gene TRBJ1-1; D uncertain. V dropped 6 bases and J dropped 0 bases, with 11 bases sitting between them. This CDR3 has 13 amino acids. The germline V gene has CDR1 SQVTM and CDR2 ANQGSEA. CDR3 nucleotides: TGCAGCGTGGCCCGTACCATGAACACTGAAGCTTTCTTT. Translation gives CSVARTMNTEAFF.

V usage is TRBV6-8 and J usage is TRBJ1-1; D perhaps matches TRBD1 (5 bases). CDR1 is MNHGY and CDR2 is SAAAGT in the germline V gene. Trimming took off 5 bases at V and 11 bases at J, with 15 bases between the two ends. The CDR3 loop spans 12 amino acids. The CDR3 coding sequence is TGTGCCAGCAGTACCGGACAACAGGCTGCTTTCTTT. Residues: CASSTGQQAAFF.